The 6 T cell receptor beta chains presented below share a single source sample, sequenced in a study of Graves' ophthalmopathy and Graves' hyperthyroidism. Amplification of TCR beta CDR3 regions used RNA transcripts. Second-round multiplex PCR came after a first-round RT-PCR that employed HTBI primers. TCRdb re-derived calls from the multiplex PCR reads in MiXCR, one entry per CDR3 protein. Of hundreds of thousands of distinct CDR3 sequences in the sample, 21% were seen once. The sample taken for sequencing was peripheral blood. The receptors come from a woman aged 18-29 years with stable Graves' hyperthyroidism.

The chain has TRBV12-3 or TRBV12-4 and TRBJ2-7; perhaps D is TRBD1 or TRBD2 (5 bases each). This CDR3 is built from 13 residues. Trimming removed 8 bases at V and 0 bases at J, with 11 bases between. The CDR3 here is CASLGDRSYEQYF. CDR3 nucleotide sequence: TGTGCCAGCCTTGGGGACCGCTCCTACGAGCAGTACTTC.

This clonotype was recorded many times. A much more abundant neighbour one base away suggests this may be a read error. The chain carries TRBV12-3 or TRBV12-4 and TRBJ1-2; 7 bases fit TRBD1. V shed 11 bases, J shed 0 bases, and the junction held 12 bases outside the gene matches. CDR3 size: 15 residues. For the CDR3, the DNA is TGTGCCGGCCTCTGGACAGGAAATACTAACTATGGCTACACCTTC. Protein: CAGLWTGNTNYGYTF.

This clonotype was counted ten times or more. This chain links TRBV12-3 or TRBV12-4 with TRBJ2-5; 8 bases line up with TRBD2. J gave up 5 bases and V 7 bases, and 3 bases lay outside the gene matches. The CDR3 extends over 12 amino acids. The CDR3 sequence is CASTGGQETQYF. In nucleotides, the CDR3 is TGTGCCAGCACGGGGGGGCAGGAGACCCAGTACTTC.

The V gene is TRBV28, the J gene TRBJ1-2, with 9 positions matching TRBD1. The J segment lost 6 bases and the V segment lost 6 bases, leaving 5 bases of the junction unmatched. This CDR3 contains 13 residues. The V gene's germline CDR1 is MDHEN and CDR2 SYDVKM. CDR3 in DNA: TGTGCCAGCAGAGCACAGGGGGCCCATGGCTACACCTTC. It encodes CASRAQGAHGYTF.

In regard to this clonotype: A single base separates this from a much larger clone, so it may be a read error. The genes are TRBV12-3 or TRBV12-4 and TRBJ2-5; D may be TRBD1 (6 bases). The CDR3 loop spans 15 amino acids. V lost 5 bases to trimming and J lost 4 bases, with 17 bases between them. CDR3 loop: CASSARSETGETQYF. In nucleotides, the CDR3 is TGTGCCAGCAGTGCAAGATCCGAGACAGGAGAGACCCAGTACTTC.

The chain recombines TRBV28 with TRBJ2-7; TRBD1 agrees at 8 bases. Germline V CDR1 and CDR2: MDHEN, SYDVKM. There are 17 residues in the CDR3. V was pared by 5 bases and J by 3 bases, with 15 bases of the junction left unmatched. CDR3 loop: CASSPGIGQGRNYEQYF. In nucleotides, the CDR3 is TGTGCCAGCAGTCCCGGGATTGGACAGGGAAGAAACTACGAGCAGTACTTC.